What follows describes a single T cell receptor (beta chain). The antigen remains unidentified. The sample comes from a study of a mutant IDH1 vaccine in newly diagnosed glioma. Study-level information: Vaccination followed radiotherapy alone by 4-6 weeks, or accompanied temozolomide cycles. The earlier regimen, radiotherapy, temozolomide, or both, was most often both.

Clones were read by immunoSEQ multiplex PCR, and TCRdb kept only the in-frame ones, dropping some. The sample has about 60,000 clones; 80% to 90% are singletons. Study conclusions and caveats: Across multiple MHC alleles, 93.3% of patients had vaccine-induced responses.

Time point: week 35, safety follow-up. Doses comprised 300 ug of mutant IDH1 20-mer peptide each, plus topical imiquimod. Germline-derived CDR1 and CDR2 are SGHRS and YFSETQ. CDR3 length: 15 residues. Trimming removed 1 base from V and 5 bases from J; junction bases left unmatched: 5. This receptor was taken from a man in his forties or fifties with glioma. The material was PBMCs, obtained from a glioma patient whose treatment included an IDH1 peptide vaccine. This sequence joins TRBV5-1 and TRBJ2-1; TRBD2 agrees at 8 bases. CDR3 bases: TGCGCCAGCAGCTTGTCCCTAGCGGGCCACAATGAGCAGTTCTTC. This translates into CASSLSLAGHNEQFF.